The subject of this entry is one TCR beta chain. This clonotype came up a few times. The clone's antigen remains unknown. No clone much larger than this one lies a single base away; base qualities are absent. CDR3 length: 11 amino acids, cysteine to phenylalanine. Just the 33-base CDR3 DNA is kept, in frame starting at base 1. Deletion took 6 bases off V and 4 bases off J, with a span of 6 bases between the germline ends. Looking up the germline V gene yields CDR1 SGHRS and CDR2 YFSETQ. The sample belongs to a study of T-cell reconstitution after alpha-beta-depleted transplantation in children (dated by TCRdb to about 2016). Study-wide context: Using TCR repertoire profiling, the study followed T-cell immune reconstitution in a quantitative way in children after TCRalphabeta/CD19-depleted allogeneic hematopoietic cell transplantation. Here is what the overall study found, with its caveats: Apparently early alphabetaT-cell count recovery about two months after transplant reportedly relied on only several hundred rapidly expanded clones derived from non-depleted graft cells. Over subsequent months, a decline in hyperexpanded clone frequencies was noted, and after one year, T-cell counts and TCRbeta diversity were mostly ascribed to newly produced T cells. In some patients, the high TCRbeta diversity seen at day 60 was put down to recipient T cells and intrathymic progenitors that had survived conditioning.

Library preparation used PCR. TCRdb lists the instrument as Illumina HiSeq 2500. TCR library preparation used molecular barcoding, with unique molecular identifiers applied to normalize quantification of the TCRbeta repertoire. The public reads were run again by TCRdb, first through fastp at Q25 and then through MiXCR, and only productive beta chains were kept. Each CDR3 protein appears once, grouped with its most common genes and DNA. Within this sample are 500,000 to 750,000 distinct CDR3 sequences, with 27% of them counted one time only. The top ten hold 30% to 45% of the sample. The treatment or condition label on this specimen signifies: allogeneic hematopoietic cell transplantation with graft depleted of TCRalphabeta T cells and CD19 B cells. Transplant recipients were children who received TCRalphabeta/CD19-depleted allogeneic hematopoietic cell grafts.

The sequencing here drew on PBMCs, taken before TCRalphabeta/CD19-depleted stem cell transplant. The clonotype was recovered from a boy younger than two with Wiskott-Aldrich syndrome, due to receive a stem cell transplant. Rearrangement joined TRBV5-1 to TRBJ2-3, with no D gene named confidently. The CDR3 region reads CASTDADTQYF. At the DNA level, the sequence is TGCGCCAGCACTGACGCAGATACGCAGTATTTT.